This T cell receptor beta chain was recorded in a study of STAT5B mutations in CD4+ large granular lymphocyte leukemia. This was a survey-level run. Original methodology: The detection floor for productive clonotype frequency was 2.59 x 10-5. Here immunoSEQ multiplex PCR was the method, and the copy in TCRdb shows in-frame clones only, minus some. The DNA gave D and trimming, while V, J and clone size come from that table. The sample holds around 30,000 clones, around four fifths seen once. This clone was detected once. Controls came from buffy coats of healthy blood donors. The sample was CD4+ T cells from blood buffy coats. The sequence was obtained from a human donor in good health.

CDR3 DNA sequence: TGCGCCAGCAGCTCCGGACTAGCGGACGAGCAGTACTTC. Translating it yields CASSSGLADEQYF. The J gene is TRBJ2-7, the V gene TRBV5-1; 10 positions agree with TRBD2. Germline V gene sequence: CDR1 SGHRS, CDR2 YFSETQ. After removal of 3 bases from V and 5 bases from J, the junction contained 2 bases not matched to a gene. This CDR3 contains 13 residues.